Listed below are T cell receptor beta chains from one sample, sequenced in a study of CD8 T cells in Susac syndrome. TCRdb re-analysed the immunoSEQ multiplex PCR reads in MiXCR, keeping a single row per CDR3 protein. The sample yields around 71,000 distinct CDR3 sequences, nearly 96% seen once. The sequenced sample was CD4+ T cells from PBMCs. All receptors come from a human donor with multiple sclerosis. CDR3s leave out the opening cysteine and the closing phenylalanine or tryptophan. The order of the fields is clone size, V gene, CDR3 protein. Clone size appears in some rows only: once, few, many, or a class for an expanded clone.

abundance: -; v_gene: TRBV20-1; CDR3aa: SAPAGGANVLT
abundance: -; v_gene: TRBV11-3; CDR3aa: ASSSHRGGEQF
abundance: -; v_gene: TRBV12-3/TRBV12-4; CDR3aa: ASSGTTAYNEQF
abundance: -; v_gene: TRBV29-1; CDR3aa: SAGMGVQETQY
abundance: -; v_gene: TRBV12-3/TRBV12-4; CDR3aa: ASSFQGIPEQY
abundance: once; v_gene: TRBV12-3/TRBV12-4; CDR3aa: ASSLGTGRNNSPLH
abundance: -; v_gene: TRBV10-3; CDR3aa: ATRRLAGGTDTQY
abundance: -; v_gene: TRBV5-1; CDR3aa: ASRLEVQTYEQY
abundance: -; v_gene: TRBV5-1; CDR3aa: ASSFRSDTQY
abundance: -; v_gene: TRBV2; CDR3aa: ASSGTGDPYGYT
abundance: -; v_gene: TRBV7-9; CDR3aa: ASSLAVPTSGGYGYT
abundance: -; v_gene: TRBV28; CDR3aa: ASSPPASLPGALH
abundance: -; v_gene: TRBV4-1; CDR3aa: ASSQRHLNQPQH
abundance: -; v_gene: TRBV11-2; CDR3aa: ASSVGLAETQY
abundance: -; v_gene: TRBV20-1; CDR3aa: SARVSAGTYTDTQY
abundance: once; v_gene: TRBV2; CDR3aa: ASSDRGRGNEQF
abundance: -; v_gene: TRBV19; CDR3aa: ASSPQGPQETQY
abundance: -; v_gene: TRBV12-3/TRBV12-4; CDR3aa: ASSLDRVYEQY
abundance: few; v_gene: TRBV11-1; CDR3aa: ASSLDRDGWNTEAF
abundance: -; v_gene: TRBV10-3; CDR3aa: AISEPDERAF
abundance: -; v_gene: TRBV7-2; CDR3aa: ASSRTGGPSETQY
abundance: once; v_gene: TRBV7-9; CDR3aa: ASSMTEKLF
abundance: few; v_gene: TRBV24-1; CDR3aa: ATSDLGRGTDTQY
abundance: -; v_gene: TRBV30; CDR3aa: AWRRAGGPTDTQY
abundance: -; v_gene: TRBV6-2/TRBV6-3; CDR3aa: ASSDSGTSGGSNEQF
abundance: -; v_gene: TRBV15; CDR3aa: ATSSGDRVKTQY
abundance: -; v_gene: TRBV4-1; CDR3aa: ASSQLLGAAYEQY
abundance: -; v_gene: TRBV30; CDR3aa: AWSAGTHEKLF
abundance: once; v_gene: TRBV12-3/TRBV12-4; CDR3aa: ASSLDGQLSSPLH
abundance: -; v_gene: TRBV4-2; CDR3aa: ASSQVYRGQRGYT
abundance: -; v_gene: TRBV7-2; CDR3aa: ASSLVTGSHYGYT
abundance: -; v_gene: TRBV7-2; CDR3aa: ASSSQRGRDTQY
abundance: -; v_gene: TRBV29-1; CDR3aa: SALRKAGEKLF
abundance: -; v_gene: TRBV20-1; CDR3aa: SAPDRVREKLF
abundance: -; v_gene: TRBV10-3; CDR3aa: AIRTGETQY
abundance: once; v_gene: TRBV11-3; CDR3aa: ASKGPAYQETQY
abundance: -; v_gene: TRBV12-3/TRBV12-4; CDR3aa: ASRPSGANQPQH
abundance: -; v_gene: TRBV20-1; CDR3aa: SPVGETQY
abundance: -; v_gene: TRBV29-1; CDR3aa: SVVNRGSDTQY
abundance: -; v_gene: TRBV24-1; CDR3aa: ATKRGSGNTIY
abundance: -; v_gene: TRBV7-2; CDR3aa: ASSLALAGQETQY
abundance: once; v_gene: TRBV12-3/TRBV12-4; CDR3aa: ASQDLAGGYT
abundance: -; v_gene: TRBV5-1; CDR3aa: ASSNPGQGAYEQY
abundance: -; v_gene: TRBV7-2; CDR3aa: ASSARQGSGTEAF
abundance: -; v_gene: TRBV6-2/TRBV6-3; CDR3aa: ASQDQGRRGPEAF
abundance: -; v_gene: TRBV12-5; CDR3aa: ASGRIGTSGGALHEQF
abundance: -; v_gene: TRBV24-1; CDR3aa: ATSDPQRGQRDEQF
abundance: -; v_gene: TRBV7-2; CDR3aa: ASSVGQGSEQF
abundance: -; v_gene: TRBV2; CDR3aa: ASSKTSGTDTQY
abundance: few; v_gene: TRBV29-1; CDR3aa: SVDYSSYNEQF